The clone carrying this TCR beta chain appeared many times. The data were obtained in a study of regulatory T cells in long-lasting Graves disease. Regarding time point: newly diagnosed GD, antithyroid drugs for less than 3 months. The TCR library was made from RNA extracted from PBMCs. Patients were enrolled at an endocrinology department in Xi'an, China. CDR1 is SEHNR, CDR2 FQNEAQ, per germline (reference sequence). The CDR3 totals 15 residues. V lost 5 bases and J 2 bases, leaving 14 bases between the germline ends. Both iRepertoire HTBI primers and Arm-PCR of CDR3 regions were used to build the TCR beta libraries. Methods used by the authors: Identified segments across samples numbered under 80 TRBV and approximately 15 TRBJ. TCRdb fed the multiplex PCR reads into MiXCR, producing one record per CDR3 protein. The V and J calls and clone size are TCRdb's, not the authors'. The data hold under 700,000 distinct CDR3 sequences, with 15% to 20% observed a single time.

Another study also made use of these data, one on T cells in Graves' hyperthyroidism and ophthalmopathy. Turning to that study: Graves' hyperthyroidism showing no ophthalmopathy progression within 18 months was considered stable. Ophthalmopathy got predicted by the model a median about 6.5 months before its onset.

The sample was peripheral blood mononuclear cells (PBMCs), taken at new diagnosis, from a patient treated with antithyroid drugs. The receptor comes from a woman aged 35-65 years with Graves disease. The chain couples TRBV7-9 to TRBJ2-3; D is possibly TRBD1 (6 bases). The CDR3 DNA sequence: TGTGCCAGCAGCACTCTGACAGGTTTCACAGATACGCAGTATTTT. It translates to CASSTLTGFTDTQYF.